One sample yielded the 7 T cell receptor beta chains listed below, sequenced in a study of T cells in Graves' hyperthyroidism and ophthalmopathy. Researchers took RNA transcripts and amplified the TCR beta CDR3 regions from them. First-round RT-PCR targeting the TCR CDR3 was performed with the HTBI primer set. TCRdb ran MiXCR on the multiplex PCR reads and lists one entry per CDR3 protein. This repertoire shows about 760,000 distinct CDR3 sequences, approximately 40% found once; its top ten account for around 29%. Sequencing used blood. All receptors come from a woman aged 40 to 49 with Graves' hyperthyroidism.

As regards this clonotype: A much larger clone is a single base away; this may be a read error. This CDR3 reads CASSSIQGTMETQYF. The CDR3 DNA reads as TGTGCCAGCAGTTCCATACAGGGGACCATGGAGACCCAGTACTTC. This chain connects TRBV6-5 to TRBJ2-5; 7 bases match TRBD1. Losses at the gene ends were 4 bases for V and 5 bases for J; bases not matched to a gene: 10. This CDR3 has 15 residues. The germline V gene has CDR1 MNHEY and CDR2 SVGAGI.

V usage is TRBV15 and J usage is TRBJ2-7; possibly TRBD2 for D (5 bases). The CDR3 is made up of 12 amino acids. The V and J ends lost 2 bases and 6 bases respectively, with 8 bases between them. Germline-derived CDR1 and CDR2 are LNHNV and YYDKDF (reference sequence). The CDR3 DNA reads as TGTGCCACCAGCAGAAGCGGTAGCGAGCAGTACTTC. Translated, it gives CATSRSGSEQYF.

The V and J genes are TRBV10-3 and TRBJ2-5; 9 bases map to TRBD2. CDR1 is ENHRY and CDR2 is SYGVKD in the germline V gene. V trimming: 10 bases; J trimming: 2 bases; junction bases outside the gene matches: 8. CDR3 length: 14 residues. The chain's CDR3 is CASSDLAGQETQYF. The CDR3 region has the DNA TGTGCCAGCAGCGATCTAGCGGGGCAAGAGACCCAGTACTTC.

The J gene is TRBJ1-5, the V gene TRBV12-3 or TRBV12-4; unclear D gene. V was trimmed by 1 base and J by 9 bases, leaving 13 bases between them. This CDR3 contains 14 residues. The CDR3 here is CASSLGSAIWPQHF. In nucleotides, the CDR3 is TGTGCCAGCAGTTTAGGCAGTGCAATCTGGCCCCAGCATTTT.

In its sample, this clonotype was seen many times. The CDR3 loop reads CASSAQGANTEAFF. The CDR3 DNA reads as TGTGCCAGCAGTGCTCAGGGGGCGAACACTGAAGCTTTCTTT. V is TRBV7-3 and J is TRBJ1-1, with 8 positions matching TRBD1. Germline CDR1 is SGHTA and CDR2 is FQGTGA. Unmatched junction bases numbered 4, after V lost 6 bases and J lost 1 base. The CDR3 runs to 14 residues.

J is TRBJ2-2 and V is TRBV29-1; perhaps TRBD2 as D (5 bases). Germline loops: CDR1 SQVTM, CDR2 ANQGSEA. There are 14 residues in the CDR3. V lost 4 bases to trimming and J lost 4 bases, with 13 bases between them. CDR3 in amino acids: CSVAGLGSTGELFF. The CDR3 coding sequence is TGCAGCGTTGCGGGTCTGGGGAGCACCGGGGAGCTGTTTTTT.

This clonotype was observed at least ten times. This sequence joins TRBV29-1 and TRBJ2-3; D may be TRBD1 (5 bases). The CDR3 is 12 residues long. The ends were cut back, 5 bases at V and 8 bases at J, with 14 bases in the middle. Germline assignment: CDR1 SQVTM and CDR2 ANQGSEA. The CDR3 here is CSVPTALSTQYF. The CDR3 coding sequence is TGCAGCGTTCCGACAGCGCTCAGTACGCAGTATTTT.